This T cell receptor (beta chain) was sequenced in a study of blood T cell repertoires in COVID-19. As for the study in general: The United States, Italy and Spain provided the acute and convalescent COVID-19 samples. PBMCs, B-cell-depleted T cells, or T cells were the source of the cDNA or gDNA that made up the material.

Looked up from germline, CDR1 is LNHDA and CDR2 is SQIVND (reference sequence). V was cut by 3 bases and J by 3 bases, with 12 bases left in between. The CDR3 extends over 15 amino acids. The sample holds a few counts of this clone. Original processing notes: Amplification from reference gene primers served as the basis for estimated nucleated cell counts. The table came from immunoSEQ multiplex PCR; TCRdb's copy has only in-frame clones and leaves some out. The V and J calls and the clone size are those of that table, but D and trimming were determined from the DNA. This table has 140,000 to 150,000 clones, approximately 80% appearing once.

The sequence was obtained from a woman in her sixties or seventies with acute or convalescent COVID-19. The chain carries TRBV19 and TRBJ2-1; D may be TRBD2 (5 bases). The sequenced sample was peripheral blood. The CDR3 loop reads CASSMASPNYNEQFF. DNA for the CDR3: TGTGCCAGTAGTATGGCTAGCCCAAACTACAATGAGCAGTTCTTC.